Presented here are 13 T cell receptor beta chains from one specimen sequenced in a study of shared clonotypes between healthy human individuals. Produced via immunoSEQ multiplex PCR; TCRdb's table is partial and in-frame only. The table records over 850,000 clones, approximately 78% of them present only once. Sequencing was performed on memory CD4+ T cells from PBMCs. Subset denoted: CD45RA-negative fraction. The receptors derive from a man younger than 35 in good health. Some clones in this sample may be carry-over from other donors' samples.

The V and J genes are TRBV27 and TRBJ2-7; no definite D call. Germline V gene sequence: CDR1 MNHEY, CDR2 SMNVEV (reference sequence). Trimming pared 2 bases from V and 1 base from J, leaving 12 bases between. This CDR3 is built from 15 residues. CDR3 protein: CASSLRSMPSYEQYF. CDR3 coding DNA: TGTGCCAGCAGTTTACGGTCAATGCCGTCCTACGAGCAGTACTTC.

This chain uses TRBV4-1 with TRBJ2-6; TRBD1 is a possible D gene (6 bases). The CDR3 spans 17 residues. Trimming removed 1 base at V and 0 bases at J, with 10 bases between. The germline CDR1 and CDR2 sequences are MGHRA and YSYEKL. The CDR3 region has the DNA TGCGCCAGCAGCCAAGCTATCAGGGGCTCTGGGGCCAACGTCCTGACTTTC. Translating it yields CASSQAIRGSGANVLTF.

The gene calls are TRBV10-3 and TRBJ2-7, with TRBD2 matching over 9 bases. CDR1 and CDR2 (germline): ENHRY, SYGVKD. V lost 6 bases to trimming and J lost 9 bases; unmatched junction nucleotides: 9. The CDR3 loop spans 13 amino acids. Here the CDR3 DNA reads TGTGCCATCAGCTTAGCGGGAGTGTCGCCGCAGTACTTC. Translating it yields CAISLAGVSPQYF.

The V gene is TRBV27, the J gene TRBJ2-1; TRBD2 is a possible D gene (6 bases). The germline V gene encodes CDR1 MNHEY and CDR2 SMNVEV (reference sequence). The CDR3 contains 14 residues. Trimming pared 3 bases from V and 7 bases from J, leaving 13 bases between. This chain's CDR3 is CASSFPGLINEQFF. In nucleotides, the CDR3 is TGTGCCAGCAGTTTCCCGGGACTTATAAATGAGCAGTTCTTC.

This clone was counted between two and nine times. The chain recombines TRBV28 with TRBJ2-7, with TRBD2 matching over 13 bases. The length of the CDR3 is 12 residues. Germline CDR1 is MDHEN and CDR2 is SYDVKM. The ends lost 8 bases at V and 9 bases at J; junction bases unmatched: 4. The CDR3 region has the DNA TGTGCCAGCGGGACTAGCGGGATTTGGCAGTACTTC. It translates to CASGTSGIWQYF.

CDR3 coding DNA: TGTGCCAGCAGCTTAATCAGGGGGACCTACAATGAGCAGTTCTTC. Its protein product is CASSLIRGTYNEQFF. The chain is built from TRBV7-2 and TRBJ2-1; 7 bases match TRBD1. The CDR3 totals 15 residues. From germline, CDR1 is SGHTA and CDR2 FQGNSA. The V and J ends lost 2 bases and 2 bases, in that order; junction bases with no gene match: 3. Complete variable domain (other parts from reference TRBV7-2 and TRBJ2-1): GAGVSQSPSNKVTEKGKDVELRCDPISGHTALYWYRQSLGQGLEFLIYFQGNSAPDKSGLPSDRFSAERTGGSVSTLTIQRTQQEDSAVYLCASSLIRGTYNEQFFGPGTRLTVL.

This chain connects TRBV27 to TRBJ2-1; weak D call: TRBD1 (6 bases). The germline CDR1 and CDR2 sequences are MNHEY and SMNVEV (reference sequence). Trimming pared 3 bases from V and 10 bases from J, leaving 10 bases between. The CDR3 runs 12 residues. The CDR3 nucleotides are TGTGCCAGCAGTTTTTCAGGGGTCGAGCAGTTCTTC. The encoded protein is CASSFSGVEQFF.

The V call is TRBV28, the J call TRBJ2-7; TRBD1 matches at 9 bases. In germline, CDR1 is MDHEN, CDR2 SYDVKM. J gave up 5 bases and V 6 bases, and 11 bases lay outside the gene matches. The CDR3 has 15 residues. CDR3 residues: CASRLQGAYSNEQYF. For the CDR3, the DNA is TGTGCCAGCAGACTACAGGGGGCGTATTCCAACGAGCAGTACTTC.

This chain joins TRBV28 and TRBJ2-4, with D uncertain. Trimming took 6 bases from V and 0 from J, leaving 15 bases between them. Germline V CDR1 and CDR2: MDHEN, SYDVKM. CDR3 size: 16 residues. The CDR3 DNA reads TGTGCCAGCAGCCAAGTAGTCGAGATAGCCAAAAACATTCAGTACTTC. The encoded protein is CASSQVVEIAKNIQYF. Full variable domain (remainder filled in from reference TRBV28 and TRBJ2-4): DVKVTQSSRYLVKRTGEKVFLECVQDMDHENMFWYRQDPGLGLRLIYFSYDVKMKEKGDIPEGYSVSREKKERFSLILESASTNQTSMYLCASSQVVEIAKNIQYFGAGTRLSVL.

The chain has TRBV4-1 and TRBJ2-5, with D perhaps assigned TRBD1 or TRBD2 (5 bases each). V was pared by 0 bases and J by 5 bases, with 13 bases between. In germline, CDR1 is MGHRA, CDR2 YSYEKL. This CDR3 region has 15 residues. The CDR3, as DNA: TGCGCCAGCAGCCAAGAGGGCAGGGAGATCGAGACCCAGTACTTC. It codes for CASSQEGREIETQYF.

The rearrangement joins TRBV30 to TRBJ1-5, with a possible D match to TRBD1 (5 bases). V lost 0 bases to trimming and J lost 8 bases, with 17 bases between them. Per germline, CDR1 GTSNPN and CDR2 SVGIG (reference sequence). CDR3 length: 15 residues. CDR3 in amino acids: CAWSVPGVGREPQHF. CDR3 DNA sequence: TGTGCCTGGAGTGTCCCGGGGGTAGGGCGAGAGCCCCAGCATTTT. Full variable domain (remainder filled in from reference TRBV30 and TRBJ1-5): SQTIHQWPATLVQPVGSPLSLECTVEGTSNPNLYWYRQAAGRGLQLLFYSVGIGQISSEVPQNLSASRPQDRQFILSSKKLLLSDSGFYLCAWSVPGVGREPQHFGDGTRLSIL.

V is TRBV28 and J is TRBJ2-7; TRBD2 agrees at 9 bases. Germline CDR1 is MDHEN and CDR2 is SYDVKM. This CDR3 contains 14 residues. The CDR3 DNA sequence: TGTGCCAGCAGTCCTGGTCCGGCTAGCGGGGCCCTCATGGTC. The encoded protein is CASSPGPASGALMV.

The CDR3 coding sequence is TGTGCCAGCAGCCAAACTAGCGGAGCGAACAATGAGCAGTTCTTC. It yields the protein CASSQTSGANNEQFF. This rearrangement joins TRBV14 to TRBJ2-1; 8 nucleotides line up with TRBD2. Looked up from germline, CDR1 is SGHDN and CDR2 is FVKESK. CDR3 size: 15 residues. After removal of 2 bases from V and 5 bases from J, the junction contained 5 bases not matched to a gene.